This T cell receptor (beta chain) is from a study of identifying expanded T cells in peripheral blood. Findings and caveats of the study: Technical replicates showed approximately 1.2 changed clones; roughly two weeks about 16; four weeks 19. Clone count variance between roughly 2-week samples rose with total template count.

Libraries were prepared by immunoSEQ multiplex PCR; TCRdb keeps only in-frame clonotypes and omits some of them. The sample lists approximately 90,000 clones, around nine tenths occurring once. The CDR3 spans 15 residues. V lost 4 bases to trimming and J lost 19 bases; unmatched junction nucleotides: 19. Germline V gene data show CDR1 as SGHDT and CDR2 as YYEEEE. During the collection period, no donor immune events like infections were recorded. Regarding this clone: Antigen specificity is unknown.

The chain links TRBV5-6 to TRBJ1-6; TRBD1 matches 8 bases. The sequencing sample was made of blood. The clonotype originates from a person aged 18-70 years in good health. In nucleotides, the CDR3 is TGTGCCAGCAGCCCGCAGGGGGCAGGGGGATTCCTGGTTCACTTT. This gives the protein CASSPQGAGGFLVHF.